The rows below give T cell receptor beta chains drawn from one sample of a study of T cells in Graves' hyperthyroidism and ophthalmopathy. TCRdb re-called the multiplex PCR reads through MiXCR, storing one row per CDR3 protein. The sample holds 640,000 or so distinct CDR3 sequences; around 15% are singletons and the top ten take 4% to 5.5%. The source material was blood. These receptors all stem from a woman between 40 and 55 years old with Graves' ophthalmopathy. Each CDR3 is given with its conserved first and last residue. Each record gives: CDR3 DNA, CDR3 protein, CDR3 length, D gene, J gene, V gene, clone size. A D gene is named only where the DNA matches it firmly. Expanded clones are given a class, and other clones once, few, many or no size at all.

cdr3_nt: TGCGCCAGCAACCTACGGGGGAAGAACACTGAAGCTTTCTTT
cdr3_aa: CASNLRGKNTEAFF
cdr3_length: 14
d_call: .
j_call: TRBJ1-1
v_call: TRBV5-1
clone_size: .

cdr3_nt: TGCGCCAGCAGCCAAGCCCTGGCCCCCCTATATGGCTACACCTTC
cdr3_aa: CASSQALAPLYGYTF
cdr3_length: 15
d_call: .
j_call: TRBJ1-2
v_call: TRBV4-1
clone_size: few

cdr3_nt: TGTGCCAGCAGTTACTCGAGCAATACGGGCACCTACGAGCAGTACTTC
cdr3_aa: CASSYSSNTGTYEQYF
cdr3_length: 16
d_call: .
j_call: TRBJ2-7
v_call: TRBV6-5
clone_size: many

cdr3_nt: TGTGCCAGCAGTTTAATGGCCCAGGGCGAGCAGTACTTC
cdr3_aa: CASSLMAQGEQYF
cdr3_length: 13
d_call: .
j_call: TRBJ2-7
v_call: TRBV12-3/TRBV12-4
clone_size: many

cdr3_nt: TGTGCCAGCAGCCCTAGGGTCCAGTTTATTTTGAACACTGAAGCTTTCTTT
cdr3_aa: CASSPRVQFILNTEAFF
cdr3_length: 17
d_call: .
j_call: TRBJ1-1
v_call: TRBV14
clone_size: few

cdr3_nt: TGTGCCAGCAGGGCGGGAGGGCCGGGTGAGCAGTACTTC
cdr3_aa: CASRAGGPGEQYF
cdr3_length: 13
d_call: TRBD2
j_call: TRBJ2-7
v_call: TRBV28
clone_size: many

cdr3_nt: TGTGCCACCTCCGGACAGGGCCATCCCTACGAGCAGTACTTC
cdr3_aa: CATSGQGHPYEQYF
cdr3_length: 14
d_call: TRBD1
j_call: TRBJ2-7
v_call: TRBV2
clone_size: many

cdr3_nt: TGTGCCAGCAGCATACAGGGGGCTAACTATGGCTACACCTTC
cdr3_aa: CASSIQGANYGYTF
cdr3_length: 14
d_call: TRBD1
j_call: TRBJ1-2
v_call: TRBV19
clone_size: many

cdr3_nt: TGTGCCAGCAGACTTGACAGGGAGAACACTGAAGCTTTCTTT
cdr3_aa: CASRLDRENTEAFF
cdr3_length: 14
d_call: TRBD1
j_call: TRBJ1-1
v_call: TRBV6-1
clone_size: few

cdr3_nt: TGTGCCAGCAGCTTAGGGGTCTGGGTATCGAACACTGAAGCTTTCTTT
cdr3_aa: CASSLGVWVSNTEAFF
cdr3_length: 16
d_call: .
j_call: TRBJ1-1
v_call: TRBV11-2
clone_size: many

cdr3_nt: TGCAGCACCGTGCCCATGACAGGGGGGTCCTACGAGCAGTACTTC
cdr3_aa: CSTVPMTGGSYEQYF
cdr3_length: 15
d_call: TRBD1
j_call: TRBJ2-7
v_call: TRBV29-1
clone_size: .

cdr3_nt: TGTGCCAGCAGTTTTCAGGGTTATACTAACGAGCAGTACTTC
cdr3_aa: CASSFQGYTNEQYF
cdr3_length: 14
d_call: .
j_call: TRBJ2-7
v_call: TRBV28
clone_size: many

cdr3_nt: TGTGCCAGCAGTCACCGGGACAGGAACATTGCGACCCAGTACTTC
cdr3_aa: CASSHRDRNIATQYF
cdr3_length: 15
d_call: TRBD1
j_call: TRBJ2-5
v_call: TRBV6-7
clone_size: many

cdr3_nt: TGTGCCAGCAGTCCCTCGAGGGACAGTTGGAACTATGGCTACACCTTC
cdr3_aa: CASSPSRDSWNYGYTF
cdr3_length: 16
d_call: TRBD1
j_call: TRBJ1-2
v_call: TRBV28
clone_size: many

cdr3_nt: TGCAGCGCATCGGGACCGGGGGGTGAGACCCAGTACTTC
cdr3_aa: CSASGPGGETQYF
cdr3_length: 13
d_call: TRBD2
j_call: TRBJ2-5
v_call: TRBV29-1
clone_size: few

cdr3_nt: TGTGCCAGCAAGCTGGGACAGGGACAATCTGAAGCTTTCTTT
cdr3_aa: CASKLGQGQSEAFF
cdr3_length: 14
d_call: TRBD1
j_call: TRBJ1-1
v_call: TRBV6-1
clone_size: many

cdr3_nt: TGCGCCAGCAGCCAAGTCATCCGAACAGCCTACGAGCAGTACTTC
cdr3_aa: CASSQVIRTAYEQYF
cdr3_length: 15
d_call: .
j_call: TRBJ2-7
v_call: TRBV4-1
clone_size: .

cdr3_nt: TGCAGTACGAGACTAGGGACGGCCTTCGGGCAGCCCCAGCATTTT
cdr3_aa: CSTRLGTAFGQPQHF
cdr3_length: 15
d_call: .
j_call: TRBJ1-5
v_call: TRBV20-1
clone_size: many

cdr3_nt: TGTGCCAGCAGCCTCCCCGTAGCGGGAGGCAAAGAGACCCAGTACTTC
cdr3_aa: CASSLPVAGGKETQYF
cdr3_length: 16
d_call: TRBD2
j_call: TRBJ2-5
v_call: TRBV6-1
clone_size: .

cdr3_nt: TGCGCCAGCAGCTTTTATCAGGGGGGGAACACTGAAGCTTTCTTT
cdr3_aa: CASSFYQGGNTEAFF
cdr3_length: 15
d_call: TRBD1
j_call: TRBJ1-1
v_call: TRBV5-1
clone_size: many

cdr3_nt: TGTGCCAGCACTCTGGGGGGGAGTGACGAGCAGTACTTC
cdr3_aa: CASTLGGSDEQYF
cdr3_length: 13
d_call: TRBD2
j_call: TRBJ2-7
v_call: TRBV28
clone_size: many

cdr3_nt: TGCAGCGTTGTCTCTACAGGGCCTTCCTCCTACGAGCAGTACTTC
cdr3_aa: CSVVSTGPSSYEQYF
cdr3_length: 15
d_call: .
j_call: TRBJ2-7
v_call: TRBV29-1
clone_size: .

cdr3_nt: TGTGCCAGCACACAGAGAGGGGAAGCTTTCTTT
cdr3_aa: CASTQRGEAFF
cdr3_length: 11
d_call: .
j_call: TRBJ1-1
v_call: TRBV2
clone_size: many

cdr3_nt: TGTGCCATCAGTGAGGGCAGGGCCCAAGAGACCCAGTACTTC
cdr3_aa: CAISEGRAQETQYF
cdr3_length: 14
d_call: .
j_call: TRBJ2-5
v_call: TRBV10-3
clone_size: many

cdr3_nt: TGTGCCAGCAGTTTGGCCGTACGGGGCGAGTCTTTCTTT
cdr3_aa: CASSLAVRGESFF
cdr3_length: 13
d_call: .
j_call: TRBJ1-1
v_call: TRBV6-5
clone_size: many

cdr3_nt: TGTGCCAGCAGTTCGCCCGGTTTAGCGGGTAGACGCGGGGAGCTGTTTTTT
cdr3_aa: CASSSPGLAGRRGELFF
cdr3_length: 17
d_call: TRBD2
j_call: TRBJ2-2
v_call: TRBV28
clone_size: many

cdr3_nt: TGTGCCAGCAGCAGGGTCCTGGGGGCCGGGGAGCTGTTTTTT
cdr3_aa: CASSRVLGAGELFF
cdr3_length: 14
d_call: .
j_call: TRBJ2-2
v_call: TRBV12-3/TRBV12-4
clone_size: .

cdr3_nt: TGTGCCAGCAGCTTAGAGGACCTGCCTACCTACGAGCAGTACTTC
cdr3_aa: CASSLEDLPTYEQYF
cdr3_length: 15
d_call: .
j_call: TRBJ2-7
v_call: TRBV11-3
clone_size: .

cdr3_nt: TGTGCCAGCAGCGGGACTAGCGGGAGGGCAGAACACGAGCAGTACTTC
cdr3_aa: CASSGTSGRAEHEQYF
cdr3_length: 16
d_call: TRBD2
j_call: TRBJ2-7
v_call: TRBV2
clone_size: many

cdr3_nt: TGCAGTGCCCTCAGGGGGCAGCTAGACTATGGCTACACCTTC
cdr3_aa: CSALRGQLDYGYTF
cdr3_length: 14
d_call: TRBD1
j_call: TRBJ1-2
v_call: TRBV20-1
clone_size: many

cdr3_nt: TGTGCCAGCAGGAGACTAGCGGGAGAGACCCAGTACTTC
cdr3_aa: CASRRLAGETQYF
cdr3_length: 13
d_call: TRBD2
j_call: TRBJ2-5
v_call: TRBV6-2/TRBV6-3
clone_size: many

cdr3_nt: TGTGCCAGCAGCTGGGGAACGGAGACCCAGTACTTC
cdr3_aa: CASSWGTETQYF
cdr3_length: 12
d_call: .
j_call: TRBJ2-5
v_call: TRBV7-2
clone_size: few

cdr3_nt: TGTGCCAGTAGTAGGGGACTAGCGGTCACCGGGGAGCTGTTTTTT
cdr3_aa: CASSRGLAVTGELFF
cdr3_length: 15
d_call: TRBD2
j_call: TRBJ2-2
v_call: TRBV19
clone_size: many

cdr3_nt: TGTGCCACCAGTGATTTGAGTCTAACGGGAGGGCCCGGCGGGGAGCTGTTTTTT
cdr3_aa: CATSDLSLTGGPGGELFF
cdr3_length: 18
d_call: TRBD2
j_call: TRBJ2-2
v_call: TRBV24-1
clone_size: .

cdr3_nt: TGTGCCAGCAGTTTGCGGGAATCCTATGGCTACACCTTC
cdr3_aa: CASSLRESYGYTF
cdr3_length: 13
d_call: .
j_call: TRBJ1-2
v_call: TRBV12-3/TRBV12-4
clone_size: many

cdr3_nt: TGTGCCAGCAGCATAATGGGGGGGTACCGCTACGAGCAGTACTTC
cdr3_aa: CASSIMGGYRYEQYF
cdr3_length: 15
d_call: TRBD2
j_call: TRBJ2-7
v_call: TRBV7-8
clone_size: many

cdr3_nt: TGTGCCAGCAGCCCGGGACAGATCTATGGCTACACCTTC
cdr3_aa: CASSPGQIYGYTF
cdr3_length: 13
d_call: TRBD1
j_call: TRBJ1-2
v_call: TRBV11-1
clone_size: many

cdr3_nt: TGTGCCACCAGTGCCCTCGACTCCTACACCGGGGAGCTGTTTTTT
cdr3_aa: CATSALDSYTGELFF
cdr3_length: 15
d_call: .
j_call: TRBJ2-2
v_call: TRBV24-1
clone_size: many

cdr3_nt: TGTGCCACCAGTGATGAGGACTTTCTGAGGCAGTACTTC
cdr3_aa: CATSDEDFLRQYF
cdr3_length: 13
d_call: .
j_call: TRBJ2-7
v_call: TRBV24-1
clone_size: many

cdr3_nt: TGTGCCAGCAGTTTTTCCCGGAGAAGCAATCAGCCCCAGCATTTT
cdr3_aa: CASSFSRRSNQPQHF
cdr3_length: 15
d_call: .
j_call: TRBJ1-5
v_call: TRBV27
clone_size: few

cdr3_nt: TGTGCCAGCAGTTACCCCGGCGGTACCTACGAGCAGTACTTC
cdr3_aa: CASSYPGGTYEQYF
cdr3_length: 14
d_call: .
j_call: TRBJ2-7
v_call: TRBV6-5
clone_size: many

cdr3_nt: TGTGCCAGCAGTTCAGGGGGCGGCGAGCAGTACTTC
cdr3_aa: CASSSGGGEQYF
cdr3_length: 12
d_call: TRBD1
j_call: TRBJ2-7
v_call: TRBV28
clone_size: many

cdr3_nt: TGTGCCAGCTCACCAATACCGGGGGCTCGAGAGACCCAGTACTTC
cdr3_aa: CASSPIPGARETQYF
cdr3_length: 15
d_call: .
j_call: TRBJ2-5
v_call: TRBV18
clone_size: .

cdr3_nt: TGTGCCAGCAGCTTAGTTGTTACAGTCCGAACCTACGAGCAGTACTTC
cdr3_aa: CASSLVVTVRTYEQYF
cdr3_length: 16
d_call: .
j_call: TRBJ2-7
v_call: TRBV7-8
clone_size: many

cdr3_nt: TGTGCCAGCAGTTCAAATACAGGGGGCCGCTTTACCTTC
cdr3_aa: CASSSNTGGRFTF
cdr3_length: 13
d_call: TRBD1
j_call: TRBJ1-2
v_call: TRBV27
clone_size: few

cdr3_nt: TGTGCCAGCACCACCTGGGCGGGGTTGATGCCCTACGAGCAGTACTTC
cdr3_aa: CASTTWAGLMPYEQYF
cdr3_length: 16
d_call: .
j_call: TRBJ2-7
v_call: TRBV28
clone_size: many

cdr3_nt: TGTGCCAGCAGCTTGGCCGGGGTTGGTGGCATGAACACTGAAGCTTTCTTT
cdr3_aa: CASSLAGVGGMNTEAFF
cdr3_length: 17
d_call: .
j_call: TRBJ1-1
v_call: TRBV5-4
clone_size: many

cdr3_nt: TGTGCCAGCTGGAGTCGGGAGGGGTCCTACGAGCAGTACTTC
cdr3_aa: CASWSREGSYEQYF
cdr3_length: 14
d_call: TRBD2
j_call: TRBJ2-7
v_call: TRBV2
clone_size: many

cdr3_nt: TGTGCCAGCAGCGTAGACCTAGCCAAAAACATTCAGTACTTC
cdr3_aa: CASSVDLAKNIQYF
cdr3_length: 14
d_call: .
j_call: TRBJ2-4
v_call: TRBV12-3/TRBV12-4
clone_size: many

cdr3_nt: TGTGCCAGCAAGCCAGGGACAGGGGCCGGGGAGCTGTTTTTT
cdr3_aa: CASKPGTGAGELFF
cdr3_length: 14
d_call: TRBD1
j_call: TRBJ2-2
v_call: TRBV3-1
clone_size: .

cdr3_nt: TGCAGCGTTGACCTTGGGACTAGCGGACAAGAGACCCAGTACTTC
cdr3_aa: CSVDLGTSGQETQYF
cdr3_length: 15
d_call: TRBD2
j_call: TRBJ2-5
v_call: TRBV29-1
clone_size: many

cdr3_nt: TGTGCCAGCAGCTACCCGACGGGAAACTATGGCTACACCTTC
cdr3_aa: CASSYPTGNYGYTF
cdr3_length: 14
d_call: .
j_call: TRBJ1-2
v_call: TRBV28
clone_size: .

cdr3_nt: TGTGCCACCCGGACCGGAGATACGCAGTATTTT
cdr3_aa: CATRTGDTQYF
cdr3_length: 11
d_call: .
j_call: TRBJ2-3
v_call: TRBV24-1
clone_size: few

cdr3_nt: TGCGCCAGCAGCCAAGAGTGGCGGGAGGCCTCCTACGAGCAGTACTTC
cdr3_aa: CASSQEWREASYEQYF
cdr3_length: 16
d_call: TRBD2
j_call: TRBJ2-7
v_call: TRBV4-1
clone_size: .

cdr3_nt: TGTGCCAGCTCACCACCGGTGGCGGGAGGTGGTGAGCAGTTCTTC
cdr3_aa: CASSPPVAGGGEQFF
cdr3_length: 15
d_call: TRBD2
j_call: TRBJ2-1
v_call: TRBV18
clone_size: few

cdr3_nt: TGCAGTGCTAGAGAAGGACGGGGGGGACTACTTTCCGAGCAGTACTTC
cdr3_aa: CSAREGRGGLLSEQYF
cdr3_length: 16
d_call: TRBD2
j_call: TRBJ2-7
v_call: TRBV20-1
clone_size: many

cdr3_nt: TGTGCCAGCAGTTTAGAAGAAGGGGCGAACACTGAAGCTTTCTTT
cdr3_aa: CASSLEEGANTEAFF
cdr3_length: 15
d_call: .
j_call: TRBJ1-1
v_call: TRBV12-3/TRBV12-4
clone_size: .

cdr3_nt: TGTGCCAGCAGTAATCCGGGGATCGTCACTGAAGCTTTCTTT
cdr3_aa: CASSNPGIVTEAFF
cdr3_length: 14
d_call: .
j_call: TRBJ1-1
v_call: TRBV28
clone_size: many

cdr3_nt: TGTGCCAGCAGCTTAGATCAGGGTTCGTTTGGAGAGCAGTACTTC
cdr3_aa: CASSLDQGSFGEQYF
cdr3_length: 15
d_call: .
j_call: TRBJ2-7
v_call: TRBV11-2
clone_size: many

cdr3_nt: TGTGCCTACTCATCGGGACAGGGCCATGGCTACACCTTC
cdr3_aa: CAYSSGQGHGYTF
cdr3_length: 13
d_call: TRBD1
j_call: TRBJ1-2
v_call: TRBV30
clone_size: .